This TCR beta chain comes out of a study of identical twins. General observations from the study: Compared with unrelated sharing, twin-shared out-of-frame alpha sequences had more low-probability sequences. Analyses of zero insertions could, in part, be confounded by invariant MAIT and iNKT cells. Out-of-frame TCR alpha sharing in monozygotic twins exceeded recombination model predictions.

The CDR3 consists of 14 residues. Trimming stripped 6 bases from V and 0 bases from J, with 11 bases between. CDR1 and CDR2 (germline): MNHNS, SASEGT. This clonotype showed up many times. Its target is not known. Unique molecular identifiers were present on cDNA, and template switching added a universal primer site. TCRdb independently ran MiXCR on the 5' RACE reads; one entry per CDR3 protein. The data hold roughly 690,000 distinct CDR3 sequences, with 5.5% to 6.5% observed a single time. The clonotype originates from a man younger than 35 in good health. This chain links TRBV6-1 with TRBJ2-5, with D uncertain. The specimen sequenced was naive T cells sorted from blood. The CDR3 DNA reads TGTGCCAGCAGAAAAAGCGATTACCAAGAGACCCAGTACTTC. Residues: CASRKSDYQETQYF.